This TCR beta chain appears in the sequencing data of a study of shared clonotypes between healthy human individuals (dated by TCRdb to the early 2020s). Context from the whole study: The cohort included a few men and a couple of women between 18 and 49 years of age. Libraries were prepared and TCR repertoires were sequenced by different laboratories using diverse techniques, in order to increase sequencing depth and limit assay-specific biases. Between about 0.9 and 10 billion PBMCs per donor were obtained by leukapheresis. To estimate repertoire size and how much clonotypes are shared between individuals, the study performed deep sequencing of blood TCR repertoires from roughly five healthy adults. For each donor, three plates each were used for CD4 naive and CD4 memory, two plates were used for CD8 naive, and one plate was used for CD8 memory. What the research found in general, with its limitations: Around 5% of naive CD4, 3.5% of naive CD8, approximately 2.2% of memory CD4, and approximately 0.4% of memory CD8 clonotypes were shared across several donors. Even with the large sequencing depth, rarefaction of the sorted-subset datasets indicated that sequencing was incomplete. The genetic and exposure-history diversity represented was limited by the small number of donors. Sampling was limited to blood, and TCR repertoires in tissue likely differ from TCR repertoires in blood. Compared with non-shared clonotypes, the clonotypes found in all four sorted-subset donors had higher generation probabilities. Pairwise subsampling indicated that sequencing depth was expected to affect the degree of clonotype sharing among donors. Naive subsets generally had larger estimated clonotype richness than memory subsets did.

Donors were healthy HIV-negative adults with no recently reported acute infections or vaccinations. Only Caucasian adults living in Nashville, Tennessee, USA were represented among the donors. CD8 memory samples were composed of magnetically selected CD45RO+ cells combined with CCR7-negative CD45RA+ effector memory (TemRA) cells. Blood was obtained by leukapheresis, after which PBMCs were separated by Ficoll-Histopaque density gradient centrifugation and cryopreserved in liquid nitrogen vapor phase. Analytical flow cytometry was used to check the purity and quantity of every magnetically sorted T cell population. Genomic DNA was isolated from each sorted fraction and quantified by UV absorbance on a Nanodrop 2000c. Using the deep immunoSEQ assay, multiplex PCR amplified TCR CDR3 regions from genomic DNA. Extracted genomic DNA from each cell subset was distributed evenly across all wells of several immunoSEQ 96-well plates, and each plate was treated as a replicate. For sorted subsets, 200 to 250 ng genomic DNA, equal to about 30,000 T cell genomes, was loaded into each replicate PCR. Purified libraries were quantified with a Qubit 3.0 fluorometer, sized on a Bioanalyzer 2100, and re-quantified with the KAPA Library Quantification kit. A separate single-read 150-cycle Illumina NextSeq 550 flow cell was used to sequence each immunoSEQ 96-well plate. The authors' pipeline ran thus. Because only junctional sequences without quality scores were contained in the immunoSEQ output, filtering matching that applied to full-length reads could not be performed. To assign V/J genes and CDR3, sequences were annotated using PyIR, a Python wrapper for IgBLAST v1.9, with IMGT germline references. Reads were removed for weak V/J assignments (E-value above 1e-6), missing CDR3, stop codons, out-of-frame junctions, or ambiguous translated residues. A V3J clonotype was defined by an identical inferred V gene, J gene, and CDR3 amino acid sequence. Percentage overlap between repertoires was calculated by dividing the number of shared unique clonotypes by the size of the smaller repertoire. Three approaches were used to assess repertoire richness: RTK rarefaction, the Chao1 estimator, and Recon v2.1 estimates of unobserved clonotypes. Generation probabilities for all TCRbeta clonotypes obtained by the gDNA method from a handful of donors were computed using OLGA. This immuneACCESS table, as held by TCRdb, lists in-frame sequences with V and J called but not all clones. Of the missing ones, under half trace to an unresolved V gene in checked studies; the others have no known cause. D and trimming come from the DNA, and the V and J calls and clone size come from that table. The sample contains 95,000 to 120,000 clones, more than 65% of them found a single time. Jointly, the top ten make up almost 25% of the sample.

To note about this clone: It lacks a known antigen. No clone much larger than this one lies a single base away; base qualities are absent.

CDR1 and CDR2, per the germline V gene (reference sequence), are LNHNV and YYDKDF. The CDR3 runs 17 residues from the cysteine to the phenylalanine. The only DNA kept is the CDR3, 51 bases in frame from the first base. V gives up 3 bases and J gives up 4 bases, and the segment between their germline ends measures 21 bases. Sample: memory CD8+ T cells sorted from blood. The cell subset or site label, read with the paper, signifies: CD45RO+ cells pooled with CCR7-negative TemRA cells. The receptor's source is a woman between 25 and 40 years old in good health. In this chain, TRBV15 is recombined with TRBJ1-1; a tentative D call is TRBD1 (6 bases match). The CDR3 in this case is CATSSKNRVGVFTEAFF. In nucleotide form, the sequence is TGTGCCACCAGCAGTAAAAACAGGGTAGGAGTGTTCACTGAAGCTTTCTTT.